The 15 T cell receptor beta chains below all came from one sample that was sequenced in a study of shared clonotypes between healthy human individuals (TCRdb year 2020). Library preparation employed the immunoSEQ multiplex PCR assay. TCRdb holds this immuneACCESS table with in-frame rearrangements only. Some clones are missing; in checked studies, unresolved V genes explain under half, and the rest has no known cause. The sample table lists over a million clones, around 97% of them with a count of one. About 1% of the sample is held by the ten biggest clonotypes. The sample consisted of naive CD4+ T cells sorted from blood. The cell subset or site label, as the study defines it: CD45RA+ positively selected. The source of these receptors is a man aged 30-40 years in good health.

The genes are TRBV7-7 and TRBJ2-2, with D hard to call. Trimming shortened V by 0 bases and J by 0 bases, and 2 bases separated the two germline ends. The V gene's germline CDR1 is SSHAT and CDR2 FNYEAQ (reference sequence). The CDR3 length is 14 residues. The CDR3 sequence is CASSLAANTGELFF. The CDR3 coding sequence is TGTGCCAGCAGCTTAGCGGCGAACACCGGGGAGCTGTTTTTT.

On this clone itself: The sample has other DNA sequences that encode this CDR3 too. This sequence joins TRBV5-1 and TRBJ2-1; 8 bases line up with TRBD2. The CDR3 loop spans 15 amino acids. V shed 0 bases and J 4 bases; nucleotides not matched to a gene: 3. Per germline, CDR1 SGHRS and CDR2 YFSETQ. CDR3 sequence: CASSLGSGIYNEQFF. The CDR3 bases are TGCGCCAGCAGCTTGGGTAGCGGGATTTACAATGAGCAGTTCTTC.

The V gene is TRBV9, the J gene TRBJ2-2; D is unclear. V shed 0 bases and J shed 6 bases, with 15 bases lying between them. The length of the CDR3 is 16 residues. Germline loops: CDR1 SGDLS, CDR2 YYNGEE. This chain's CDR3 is CASSVAGSTPAGELFF. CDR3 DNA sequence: TGTGCCAGCAGCGTAGCGGGCTCGACCCCCGCCGGGGAGCTGTTTTTT.

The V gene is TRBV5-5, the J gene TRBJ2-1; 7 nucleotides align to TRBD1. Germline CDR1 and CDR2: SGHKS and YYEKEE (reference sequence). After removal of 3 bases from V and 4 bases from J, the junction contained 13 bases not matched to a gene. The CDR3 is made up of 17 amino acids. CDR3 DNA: TGTGCCAGCAGCTGGCAGCCTCCGGGACAGTCATACAATGAGCAGTTCTTC. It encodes CASSWQPPGQSYNEQFF.

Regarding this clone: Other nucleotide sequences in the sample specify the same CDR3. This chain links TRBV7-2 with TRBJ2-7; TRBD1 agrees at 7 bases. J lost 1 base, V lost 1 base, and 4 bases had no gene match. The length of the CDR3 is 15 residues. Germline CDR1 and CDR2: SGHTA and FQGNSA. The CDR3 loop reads CASSLGQGFSYEQYF. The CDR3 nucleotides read TGTGCCAGCAGCTTAGGACAGGGATTTTCCTACGAGCAGTACTTC.

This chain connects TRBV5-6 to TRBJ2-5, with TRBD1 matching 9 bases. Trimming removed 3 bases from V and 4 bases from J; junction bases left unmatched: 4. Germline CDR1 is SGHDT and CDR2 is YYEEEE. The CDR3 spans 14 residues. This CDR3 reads CASSYQDRGETQYF. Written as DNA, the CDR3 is TGTGCCAGCAGCTACCAGGACAGGGGAGAGACCCAGTACTTC.

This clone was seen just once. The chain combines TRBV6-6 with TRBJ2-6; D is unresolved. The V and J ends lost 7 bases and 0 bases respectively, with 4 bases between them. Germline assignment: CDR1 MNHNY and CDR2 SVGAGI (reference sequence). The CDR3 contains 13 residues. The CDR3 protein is CASMDSGANVLTF. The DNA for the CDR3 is TGTGCCAGCATGGACTCTGGGGCCAACGTCCTGACTTTC.

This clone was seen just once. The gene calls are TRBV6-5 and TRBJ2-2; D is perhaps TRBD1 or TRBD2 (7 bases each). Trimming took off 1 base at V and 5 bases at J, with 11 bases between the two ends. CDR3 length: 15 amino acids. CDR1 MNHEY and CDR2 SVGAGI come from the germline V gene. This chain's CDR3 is CASSYFQGGTGELFF. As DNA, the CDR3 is TGTGCCAGCAGTTACTTCCAGGGGGGGACCGGGGAGCTGTTTTTT.

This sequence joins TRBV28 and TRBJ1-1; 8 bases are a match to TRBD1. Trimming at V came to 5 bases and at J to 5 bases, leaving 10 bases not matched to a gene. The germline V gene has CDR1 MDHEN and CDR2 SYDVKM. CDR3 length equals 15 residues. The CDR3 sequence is CASSPRTGRGTEAFF. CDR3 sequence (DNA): TGTGCCAGCAGTCCCCGGACAGGGCGAGGGACTGAAGCTTTCTTT. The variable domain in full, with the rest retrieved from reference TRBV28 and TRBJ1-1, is DVKVTQSSRYLVKRTGEKVFLECVQDMDHENMFWYRQDPGLGLRLIYFSYDVKMKEKGDIPEGYSVSREKKERFSLILESASTNQTSMYLCASSPRTGRGTEAFFGQGTRLTVV.

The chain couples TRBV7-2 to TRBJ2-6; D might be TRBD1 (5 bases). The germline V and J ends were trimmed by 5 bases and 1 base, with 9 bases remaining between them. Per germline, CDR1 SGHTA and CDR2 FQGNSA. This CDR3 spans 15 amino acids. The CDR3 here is CASSTQVSGANVLTF. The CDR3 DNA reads TGTGCCAGCAGCACACAGGTTTCTGGGGCCAACGTCCTGACTTTC.

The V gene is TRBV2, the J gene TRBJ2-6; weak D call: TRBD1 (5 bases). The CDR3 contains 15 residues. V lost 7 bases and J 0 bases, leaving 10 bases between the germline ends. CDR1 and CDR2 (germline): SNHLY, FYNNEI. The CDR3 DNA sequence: TGTGCCAGCACCCTACAGGACTCTGGGGCCAACGTCCTGACTTTC. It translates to CASTLQDSGANVLTF.

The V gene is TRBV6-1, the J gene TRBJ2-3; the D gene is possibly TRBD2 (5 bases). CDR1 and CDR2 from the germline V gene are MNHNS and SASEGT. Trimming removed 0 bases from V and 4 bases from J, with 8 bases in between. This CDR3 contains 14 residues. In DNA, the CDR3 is TGTGCCAGCAGTGAAGCCGGGGTCTCAGATACGCAGTATTTT. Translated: CASSEAGVSDTQYF.

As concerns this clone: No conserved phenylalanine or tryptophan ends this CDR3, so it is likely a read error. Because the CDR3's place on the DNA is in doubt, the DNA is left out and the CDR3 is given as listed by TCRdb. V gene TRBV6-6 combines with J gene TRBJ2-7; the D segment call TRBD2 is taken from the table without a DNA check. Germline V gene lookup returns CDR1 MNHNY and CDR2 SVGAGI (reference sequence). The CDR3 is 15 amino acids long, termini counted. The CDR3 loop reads CASSSMGLAGVLPTI.

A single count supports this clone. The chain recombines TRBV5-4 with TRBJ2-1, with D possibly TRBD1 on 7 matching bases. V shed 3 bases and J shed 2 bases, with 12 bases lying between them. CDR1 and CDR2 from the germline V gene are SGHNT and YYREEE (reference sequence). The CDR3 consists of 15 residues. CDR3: CASSSRDRTYNEQFF. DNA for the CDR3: TGTGCCAGCAGCTCGCGGGACAGAACCTACAATGAGCAGTTCTTC.

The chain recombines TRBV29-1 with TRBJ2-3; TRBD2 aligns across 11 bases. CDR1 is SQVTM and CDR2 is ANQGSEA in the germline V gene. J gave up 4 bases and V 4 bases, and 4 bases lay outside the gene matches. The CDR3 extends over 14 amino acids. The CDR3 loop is CSVVRTSGSDTQYF. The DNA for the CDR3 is TGCAGCGTTGTAAGGACTAGCGGGTCAGATACGCAGTATTTT.